The 21 T cell receptor beta chains reported below all come from one sample, sequenced in a study of shared T cell receptors in the human thymus. The repertoire was sequenced with immunoSEQ multiplex PCR; TCRdb's copy has only in-frame clones and lacks some. The sample holds hundreds of thousands of clones, approximately 88% seen once. Separately, the same data were catalogued under a study of human thymus T cells.

Sequenced input: thymocytes. The receptor set was obtained from a boy under three years old with a congenital heart defect.

This rearrangement joins TRBV4-2 to TRBJ2-3; a weak D match, TRBD2 (5 bases). CDR1 and CDR2 (germline): LGHNA, YNFKEQ. CDR3 length: 17 residues. V lost 0 bases, J lost 2 bases, and 15 bases lay in between. The CDR3 sequence: CASSQEGSPITTDTQYF. In DNA, the CDR3 is TGTGCCAGCAGCCAAGAAGGGAGTCCAATTACCACAGATACGCAGTATTTT.

This clone was observed a few times. This chain links TRBV30 with TRBJ1-4, with 7 bases matching TRBD1. V shed 0 bases, J shed 0 bases, and the junction held 10 bases outside the gene matches. Germline V gene sequence: CDR1 GTSNPN, CDR2 SVGIG (reference sequence). This CDR3 has 18 residues. The CDR3 is CAWSVVLLTGATNEKLFF. The CDR3 nucleotides read TGTGCCTGGAGTGTAGTCCTACTCACAGGGGCAACTAATGAAAAACTGTTTTTT. Drawing the rest from reference TRBV30 and TRBJ1-4, the complete variable domain is SQTIHQWPATLVQPVGSPLSLECTVEGTSNPNLYWYRQAAGRGLQLLFYSVGIGQISSEVPQNLSASRPQDRQFILSSKKLLLSDSGFYLCAWSVVLLTGATNEKLFFGSGTQLSVL.

V and J are TRBV10-1 and TRBJ2-3, with TRBD2 as a possible D gene (6 bases). V was clipped by 3 bases and J by 2 bases, with 9 bases between them. The germline V gene encodes CDR1 WNHNN and CDR2 SYGVQD (reference sequence). The CDR3 consists of 14 residues. For the CDR3, the DNA is TGCGCCAGCAGTGAACTAGCCTCCACAGATACGCAGTATTTT. This encodes CASSELASTDTQYF.

The chain uses TRBV27 and TRBJ2-1, with D possibly TRBD2 on 6 matching bases. V lost 7 bases and J lost 1, with 23 bases in between. The CDR3 spans 18 residues. Germline-derived CDR1 and CDR2 are MNHEY and SMNVEV (reference sequence). CDR3 region: CASTGPGVVGGSYNEQFF. CDR3 sequence (DNA): TGTGCCAGCACGGGGCCGGGTGTCGTTGGGGGGTCCTACAATGAGCAGTTCTTC.

The chain carries TRBV14 and TRBJ1-2; no clear D. The CDR3 is 15 residues long. Germline values: CDR1 SGHDN, CDR2 FVKESK. V was cut by 0 bases and J by 1 base, with 9 bases left in between. CDR3 DNA sequence: TGTGCCAGCAGCCAAGATCGGAGGGATAACTATGGCTACACCTTC. It is translated as CASSQDRRDNYGYTF. The whole variable domain, filled in from reference TRBV14 and TRBJ1-2, reads EAGVTQFPSHSVIEKGQTVTLRCDPISGHDNLYWYRRVMGKEIKFLLHFVKESKQDESGMPNNRFLAERTGGTYSTLKVQPAELEDSGVYFCASSQDRRDNYGYTFGSGTRLTVV.

This clone was recorded only once. The chain couples TRBV6-1 to TRBJ1-5; the D gene is possibly TRBD1 (5 bases). The CDR3 runs 13 residues. Trimming took off 1 base at V and 6 bases at J, with 7 bases between the two ends. Germline V gene sequence: CDR1 MNHNS, CDR2 SASEGT. The CDR3 DNA reads as TGTGCCAGCAGTGAAGGGGGGGTTCAGCCCCAGCATTTT. It encodes CASSEGGVQPQHF.

The CDR3 bases are TGTGCCAGCAGCCAAAACCAGAAGCTAGTCATCTACGAGCAGTACTTC. Amino acids: CASSQNQKLVIYEQYF. This rearrangement joins TRBV4-2 to TRBJ2-7; D gene uncertain. The CDR3 is made up of 16 amino acids. The V end lost 2 bases, the J end lost 3 bases, and 17 bases lay between the germline ends. Per germline, CDR1 LGHNA and CDR2 YNFKEQ.

The genes are TRBV12-5 and TRBJ2-2; 11 nucleotides line up with TRBD2. The CDR3 is made up of 19 amino acids. The V and J ends lost 1 base and 5 bases, in that order; junction bases with no gene match: 12. CDR1 is LGHNT and CDR2 is FRNRAP in the germline V gene. The CDR3 region is CASGLGKTPPSGGTGELFF. The CDR3, as DNA: TGTGCTAGTGGTTTGGGTAAAACCCCGCCTAGCGGGGGGACCGGGGAGCTGTTTTTT.

V and J are TRBV7-2 and TRBJ2-1, with 8 bases identical to TRBD1. The trim removed 4 bases at V and 9 bases at J, leaving 8 bases unmatched. From germline, CDR1 is SGHTA and CDR2 FQGNSA. The CDR3 loop spans 14 amino acids. DNA of the CDR3: TGTGCCAGCAGCTACCGCCGGACAGGGCCTGAGCAGTTCTTC. Its protein product is CASSYRRTGPEQFF. Full variable domain (outside the CDR3, taken from reference TRBV7-2 and TRBJ2-1): GAGVSQSPSNKVTEKGKDVELRCDPISGHTALYWYRQSLGQGLEFLIYFQGNSAPDKSGLPSDRFSAERTGGSVSTLTIQRTQQEDSAVYLCASSYRRTGPEQFFGPGTRLTVL.

J is TRBJ2-7 and V is TRBV6-6, with 7 bases identical to TRBD2. This CDR3 is 15 amino acids long. Germline trimming cut 5 bases from V and 2 bases from J; bases unmatched to any gene: 9. CDR1 MNHNY and CDR2 SVGAGI come from the germline V gene (reference sequence). The CDR3 nucleotides read TGTGCCAGCAGTGTCGACAAGCGGGGTACCTACGAGCAGTACTTC. Translated: CASSVDKRGTYEQYF.

This clone appeared a few times. CDR3 sequence (DNA): TGCAGCGTCCCCCTTAGCGGGAGGGGGTACAATGAGCAGTTCTTC. This translates into CSVPLSGRGYNEQFF. This sequence joins TRBV29-1 and TRBJ2-1, with TRBD2 matching over 11 bases. The CDR3 is 15 amino acids. Germline CDR1 is SQVTM and CDR2 is ANQGSEA. V was pared by 6 bases and J by 4 bases, with 8 bases of the junction left unmatched.

This clone was seen only once. This chain uses TRBV28 with TRBJ1-1, with 7 bases lining up with TRBD1. The V segment lost 1 base and the J segment 1 base; nucleotides outside the gene matches: 12. In germline, CDR1 is MDHEN, CDR2 SYDVKM. This CDR3 has 18 residues. CDR3 residues: CASSLFGRGFAANTEAFF. CDR3 DNA: TGTGCCAGCAGTTTATTCGGCAGGGGGTTCGCTGCGAACACTGAAGCTTTCTTT.

The CDR3 loop reads CASSLAPEVAGAYNEQFF. The CDR3 coding sequence is TGTGCCAGCAGCTTAGCCCCAGAGGTAGCGGGCGCCTACAATGAGCAGTTCTTC. The chain carries TRBV11-2 and TRBJ2-1; 7 nucleotides match TRBD2. Germline CDR1 reads SGHAT; CDR2 reads FQNNGV. This CDR3 spans 18 amino acids. Trimming took 1 base from V and 2 from J; bases not matched to a gene: 11.

This chain joins TRBV29-1 and TRBJ2-1; TRBD1 might be the D (6 bases). Between the trimmed V and J ends, which lost 0 bases and 3 bases, there was a span of 15 bases. CDR1 SQVTM and CDR2 ANQGSEA come from the germline V gene. The CDR3 length is 16 residues. CDR3 in amino acids: CSVEEGATGGYNEQFF. Written as DNA, the CDR3 is TGCAGCGTTGAAGAGGGGGCGACTGGGGGCTACAATGAGCAGTTCTTC.

This sequence joins TRBV9 and TRBJ2-7; D is uncertain. CDR1 SGDLS and CDR2 YYNGEE come from the germline V gene. Trimming removed 4 bases at V and 3 bases at J, with 14 bases between. The CDR3 has 14 amino acids. Written as DNA, the CDR3 is TGTGCCAGCAGCCCACCGGGTAGTGGCTACGAGCAGTACTTC. Translating it yields CASSPPGSGYEQYF.

This chain connects TRBV2 to TRBJ2-1, with TRBD1 as a possible D gene (5 bases). Trimming left V 5 bases short and J 4 bases short, with 15 bases between. CDR1 and CDR2 from the germline V gene are SNHLY and FYNNEI. The CDR3 runs 15 residues. The CDR3 sequence is CASSRQLRAYNEQFF. In DNA, the CDR3 is TGTGCCAGCAGTCGACAGCTTCGGGCTTACAATGAGCAGTTCTTC.

This clone was observed a single time. The rearrangement joins TRBV29-1 to TRBJ1-1; D not resolved. The CDR3 covers 13 residues. Per the germline V gene, CDR1 is SQVTM and CDR2 is ANQGSEA. V dropped 2 bases and J dropped 0 bases, with 7 bases sitting between them. CDR3 coding DNA: TGCAGCGTTGAAAGGCAGGTGAACACTGAAGCTTTCTTT. As protein: CSVERQVNTEAFF.

The gene calls are TRBV4-3 and TRBJ2-7; D perhaps matches TRBD1 (6 bases). The V gene lost 1 base and the J gene lost 2 bases, with 12 bases spanning the gap. Germline V CDR1 and CDR2: LGHNA, YSLEER. The CDR3 has 15 residues. The CDR3 sequence: CASSQAQGPTYEQYF. CDR3 nucleotides: TGCGCCAGCAGCCAAGCTCAGGGGCCCACCTACGAGCAGTACTTC.

The rearrangement links TRBV29-1 to TRBJ2-5; 7 nucleotides agree with TRBD1. Germline CDR1 reads SQVTM; CDR2 reads ANQGSEA. The CDR3 is 13 amino acids. J was trimmed by 5 bases and V by 5 bases; bases with no gene match: 8. In DNA form, the CDR3 reads TGCAGCGTTCCCGCAGGGGGAATGGAGACCCAGTACTTC. Translated: CSVPAGGMETQYF. The full variable domain, completed using reference TRBV29-1 and TRBJ2-5, is SAVISQKPSRDICQRGTSLTIQCQVDSQVTMMFWYRQQPGQSLTLIATANQGSEATYESGFVIDKFPISRPNLTFSTLTVSNMSPEDSSIYLCSVPAGGMETQYFGPGTRLLVL.

The chain links TRBV19 to TRBJ2-1; 9 nucleotides line up with TRBD1. V lost 3 bases to trimming and J lost 4 bases; unmatched junction nucleotides: 4. The CDR3 length is 15 residues. Germline values: CDR1 LNHDA, CDR2 SQIVND (reference sequence). As DNA, the CDR3 is TGTGCCAGTAGTATTGACAGGGGGACGTACAATGAGCAGTTCTTC. This codes for CASSIDRGTYNEQFF.

This clone has a handful of counts. The chain recombines TRBV5-6 with TRBJ1-3, with D possibly being TRBD1 (5 bases). The CDR3 length is 17 residues. The ends were cut back, 0 bases at V and 5 bases at J, with 18 bases in the middle. Germline-derived CDR1 and CDR2 are SGHDT and YYEEEE. The CDR3 region is CASSLAEGESRRNTIYF. In nucleotides, the CDR3 is TGTGCCAGCAGCTTGGCCGAAGGGGAAAGTAGGCGAAACACCATATATTTT.